This T cell receptor (beta chain) was observed in a study of cytomegalovirus exposure and HLA in healthy donors. Findings and caveats of the study: A later analysis linked 15,000 to 20,000 TCR beta sequences to HLA alleles at 0.05 false discovery rate. Earlier analysis yielded a pattern in which most TCR beta V segments were productive about 90% or about 30% of the time.

Trimming removed 7 bases at V and 6 bases at J, with 19 bases between. CDR3 length equals 15 residues. Germline lookup yields CDR1 MDHEN and CDR2 SYDVKM. On this clone: Its antigen is unidentified.

PCR was performed using 60 Vbeta and 13 Jbeta primers. Repertoires were generated with immunoSEQ multiplex PCR, while TCRdb's copy carries only in-frame clones and drops some. The sample comprises about 140,000 clones, roughly 72% of which are singletons, and 1.5% to 2% rests with the top ten. Specimen: PBMCs. The sequence derives from a man aged 40-50 years in good health and CMV-seronegative. The genes are TRBV28 and TRBJ1-5; TRBD1 is a possible D gene (6 bases). CDR3 DNA sequence: TGTGCCAGCACCGTATCTTGGGGGCCCCTTCAGCCCCAGCATTTT. It codes for CASTVSWGPLQPQHF.